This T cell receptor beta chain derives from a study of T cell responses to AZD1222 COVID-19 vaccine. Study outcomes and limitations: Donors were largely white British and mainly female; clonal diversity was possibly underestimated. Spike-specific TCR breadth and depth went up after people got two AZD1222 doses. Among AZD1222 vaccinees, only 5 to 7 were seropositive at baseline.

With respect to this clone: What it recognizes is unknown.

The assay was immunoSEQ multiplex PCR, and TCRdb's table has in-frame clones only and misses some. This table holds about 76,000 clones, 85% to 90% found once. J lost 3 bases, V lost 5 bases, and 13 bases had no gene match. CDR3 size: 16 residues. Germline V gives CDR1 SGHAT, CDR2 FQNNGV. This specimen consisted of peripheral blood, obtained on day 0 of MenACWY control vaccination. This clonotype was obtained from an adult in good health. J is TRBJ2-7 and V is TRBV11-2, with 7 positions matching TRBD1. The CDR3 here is CASSPLGRQGDYEQYF. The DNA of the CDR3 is TGTGCCAGCAGCCCCCTGGGACGACAGGGAGACTACGAGCAGTACTTC.